Sequencing of this T cell receptor (beta chain) was carried out in a study of tumor and adjacent non-tumor tissue in lung cancer. Broader study findings: Tumor tissue had significantly higher TCR diversity than normal lung. Tumor repertoires had a smaller top 100 clone share than normal lung. Tumor TCR diversity, when higher, was linked to shorter survival.

No cell sorting was done before RNA was extracted from the tissue. This non-tumor lung sample came from over 3 cm beyond the tumor edge. TCRbeta libraries were built with three rounds of nested PCR, modified from ARM-PCR. TCRdb reprocessed the multiplex PCR reads via MiXCR and lists one record per CDR3 protein. The sample contains 85,000 to 130,000 distinct CDR3 sequences, approximately 65% of which appear only once. Of note for this clonotype: The antigen is undetermined. It is unclear where the CDR3 begins or ends on the DNA, so no DNA is shown, and the CDR3 is as TCRdb lists it.

The germline V gene encodes CDR1 MNHNS and CDR2 SASEGT. The CDR3 is made up of 18 amino acids, end residues included. This TCR was recovered from a young man with non-small cell lung cancer. The sequenced sample was distant non-tumor lung tissue. The chain uses TRBV6-1 and TRBJ1-1; the table calls TRBD1, which could not be checked here. The CDR3 spells CASKAPLWQGVTNTEAFF.